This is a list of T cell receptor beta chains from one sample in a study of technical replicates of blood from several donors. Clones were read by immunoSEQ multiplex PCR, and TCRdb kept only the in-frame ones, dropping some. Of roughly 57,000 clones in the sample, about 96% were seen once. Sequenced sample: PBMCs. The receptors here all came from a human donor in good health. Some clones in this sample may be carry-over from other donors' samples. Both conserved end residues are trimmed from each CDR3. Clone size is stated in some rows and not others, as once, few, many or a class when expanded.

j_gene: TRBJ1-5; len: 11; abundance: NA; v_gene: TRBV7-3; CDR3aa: ASSLQGSGPQH
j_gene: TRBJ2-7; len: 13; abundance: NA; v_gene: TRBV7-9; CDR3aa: ASSQPGHLTYEQY
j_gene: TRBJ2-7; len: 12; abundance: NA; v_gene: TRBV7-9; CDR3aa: ASSLEDRFYEQY
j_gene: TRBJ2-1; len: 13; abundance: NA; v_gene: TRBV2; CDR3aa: ASRPTQGSYNEQF
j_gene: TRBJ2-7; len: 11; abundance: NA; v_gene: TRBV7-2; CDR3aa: ASSTGTRGRQY
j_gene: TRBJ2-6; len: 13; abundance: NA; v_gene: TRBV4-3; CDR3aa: ASSRQGAGANVLT
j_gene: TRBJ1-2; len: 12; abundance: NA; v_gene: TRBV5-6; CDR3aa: ASSLKRTGLGYT
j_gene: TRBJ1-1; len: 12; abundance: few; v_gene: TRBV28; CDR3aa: ASSPTGLNTEAF
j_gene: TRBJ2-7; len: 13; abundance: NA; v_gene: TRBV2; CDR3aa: ASSEVGGPSHEQY
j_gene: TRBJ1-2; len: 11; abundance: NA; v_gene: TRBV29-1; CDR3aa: SVEVLRGYGYT
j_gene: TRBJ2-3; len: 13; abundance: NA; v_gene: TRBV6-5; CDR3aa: ASSYMRGGTDTQY
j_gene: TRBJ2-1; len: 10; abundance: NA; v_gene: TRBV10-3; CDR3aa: AIRGGGNEQF
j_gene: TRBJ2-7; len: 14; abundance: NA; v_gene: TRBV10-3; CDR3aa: AISDAGQALSYEQY
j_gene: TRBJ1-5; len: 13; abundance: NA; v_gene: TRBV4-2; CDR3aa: ASSQDPYSNQPQH
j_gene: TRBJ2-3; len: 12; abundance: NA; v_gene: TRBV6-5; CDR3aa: ASRGLAVTDTQY
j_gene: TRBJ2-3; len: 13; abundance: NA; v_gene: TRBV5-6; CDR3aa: ASYLWGRSTDTQY
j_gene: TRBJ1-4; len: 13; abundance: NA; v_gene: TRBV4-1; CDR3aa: ASSQVGTGNEKLF
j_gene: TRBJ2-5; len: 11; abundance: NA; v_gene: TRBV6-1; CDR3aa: ASSEYAGGAQY
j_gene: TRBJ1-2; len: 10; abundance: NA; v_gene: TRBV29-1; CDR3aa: SGGSRGYGYT
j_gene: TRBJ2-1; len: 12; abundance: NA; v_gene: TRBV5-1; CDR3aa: ASSLAQDYNEQF
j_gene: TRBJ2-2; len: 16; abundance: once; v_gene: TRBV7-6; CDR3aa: ASSSSLAGGPTTGELF
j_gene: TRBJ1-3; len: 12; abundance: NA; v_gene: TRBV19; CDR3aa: ASEGVRSGNTIY
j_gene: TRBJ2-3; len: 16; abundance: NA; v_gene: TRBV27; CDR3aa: ASSLSRGGRGNTDTQY
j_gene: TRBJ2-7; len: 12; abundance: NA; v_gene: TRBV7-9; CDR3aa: ASSKGLAGPQWY
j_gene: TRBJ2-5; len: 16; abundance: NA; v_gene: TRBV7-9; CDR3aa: ASSLALEASGRVETQY
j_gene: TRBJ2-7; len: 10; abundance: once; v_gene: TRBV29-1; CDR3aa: SVQGAFYEQY
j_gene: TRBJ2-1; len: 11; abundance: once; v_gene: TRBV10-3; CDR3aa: AIKIQGRNEQF
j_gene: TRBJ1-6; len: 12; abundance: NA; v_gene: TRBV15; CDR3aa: ATSREQYNSPLH
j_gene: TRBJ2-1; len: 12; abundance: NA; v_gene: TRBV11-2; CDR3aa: ASSLAGGTNEQF
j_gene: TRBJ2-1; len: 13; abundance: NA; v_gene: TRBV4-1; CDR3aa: ASSQAGGPYNEQF
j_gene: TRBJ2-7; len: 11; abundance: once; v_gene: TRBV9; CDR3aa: ASSVPSSYEQY
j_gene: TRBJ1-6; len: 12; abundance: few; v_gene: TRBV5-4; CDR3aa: ASSLTGGGSPLH
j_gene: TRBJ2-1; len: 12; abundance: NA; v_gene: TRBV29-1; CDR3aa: SASGPSGGGEQF
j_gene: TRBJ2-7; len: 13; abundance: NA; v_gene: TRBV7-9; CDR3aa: ASSLRTSGIYEQY
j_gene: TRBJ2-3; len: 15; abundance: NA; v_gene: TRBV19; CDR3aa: ASSIDGTSGYTDTQY
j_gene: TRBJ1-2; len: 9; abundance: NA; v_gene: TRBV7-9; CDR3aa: ASSSGYGYT
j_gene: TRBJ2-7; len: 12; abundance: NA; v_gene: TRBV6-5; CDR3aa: ASRWISGPYEQY
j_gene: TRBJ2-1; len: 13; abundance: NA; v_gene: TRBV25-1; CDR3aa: ASGGGWSSYNEQF
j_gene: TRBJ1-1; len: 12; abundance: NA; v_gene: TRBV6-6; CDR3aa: ASSPGGGDTEAF
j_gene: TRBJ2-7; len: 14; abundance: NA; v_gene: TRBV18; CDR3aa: ASSPPLAGARNEQY
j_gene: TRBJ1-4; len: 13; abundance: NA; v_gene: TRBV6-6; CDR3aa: ASTRFGTGGEKLF
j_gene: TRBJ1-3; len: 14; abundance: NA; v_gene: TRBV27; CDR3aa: ASSLNSPGSGNTIY
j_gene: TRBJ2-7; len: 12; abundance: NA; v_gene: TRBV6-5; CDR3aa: ASSYKAGGYEQY
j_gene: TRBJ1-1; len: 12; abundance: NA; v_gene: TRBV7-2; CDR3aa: ASSLGTGPREAF
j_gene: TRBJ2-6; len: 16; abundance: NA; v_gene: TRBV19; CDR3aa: ASSAGQDTISGANVLT
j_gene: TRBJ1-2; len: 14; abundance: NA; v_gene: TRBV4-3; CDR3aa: ASSQDPGQGYYGYT
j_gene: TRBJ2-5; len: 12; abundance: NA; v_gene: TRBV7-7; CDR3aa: ASSFGQNQETQY
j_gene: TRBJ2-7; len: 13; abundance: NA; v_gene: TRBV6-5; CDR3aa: ASSQSGASSYEQY
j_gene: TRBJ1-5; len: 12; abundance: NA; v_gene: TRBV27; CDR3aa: ASSLSWRDQPQH
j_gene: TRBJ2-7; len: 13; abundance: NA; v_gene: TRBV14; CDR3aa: ASSQDSGRMNEQY
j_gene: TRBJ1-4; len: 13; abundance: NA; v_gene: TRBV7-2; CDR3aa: ASSLPGQGEEKLF
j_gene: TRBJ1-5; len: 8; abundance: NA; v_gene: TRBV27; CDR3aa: ASSLRPQH
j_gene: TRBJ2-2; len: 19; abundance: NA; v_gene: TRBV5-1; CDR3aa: ASSLGLRRTSGGMNTGELF
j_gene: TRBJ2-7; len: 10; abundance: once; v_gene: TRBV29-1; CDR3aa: SVRTGPYEQY
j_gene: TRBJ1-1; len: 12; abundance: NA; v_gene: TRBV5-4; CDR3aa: ASSLSTVNTEAF
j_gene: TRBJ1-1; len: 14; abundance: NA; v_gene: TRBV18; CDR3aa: ASSPMDRGLGTEAF
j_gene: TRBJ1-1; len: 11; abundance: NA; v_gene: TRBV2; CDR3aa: ASSEFRETEAF
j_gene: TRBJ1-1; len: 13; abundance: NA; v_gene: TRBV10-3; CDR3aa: AIRPTGTGVTEAF
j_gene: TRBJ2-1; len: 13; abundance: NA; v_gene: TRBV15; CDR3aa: ATRDWTGGGDEQF
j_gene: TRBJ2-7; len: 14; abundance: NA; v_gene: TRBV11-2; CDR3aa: ASSLRLAGEAYEQY